The rows below give T cell receptor beta chains drawn from one sample of a study of T cell responses to AZD1222 COVID-19 vaccine. Clones were read by immunoSEQ multiplex PCR, and TCRdb kept only the in-frame ones, dropping some. The data contain about 140,000 clones, 85% to 95% of them singletons. Sample: peripheral blood, taken 28 days after the second AZD1222 dose. The receptor set was obtained from an adult who received the AZD1222 COVID-19 vaccine. Both conserved end residues are part of each CDR3. The order of the fields is CDR3 length, clone size, J gene, V gene, D gene, CDR3 protein, CDR3 DNA. D genes are given only for firm matches. Clone size is shown for a subset of rows, as once, few, many or a class of expanded clone.

14 | NA | TRBJ2-7 | TRBV19 | TRBD1 | CASSRTGQKYEQYF | TGTGCCAGTAGTAGGACGGGACAGAAGTACGAGCAGTACTTC
20 | NA | TRBJ2-1 | TRBV6-1 | TRBD2 | CASSDALAGHIRGRNNEQFF | TGTGCCAGCAGTGACGCGCTAGCGGGCCACATAAGAGGTAGGAACAATGAGCAGTTCTTC
11 | NA | TRBJ1-1 | TRBV7-2 | NA | CASSPRGPAFF | TGTGCCAGCAGTCCGAGGGGCCCGGCTTTCTTT
19 | NA | TRBJ2-2 | TRBV4-1 | TRBD2 | CASSQDKRTSGMNTGELFF | TGCGCCAGCAGCCAAGATAAGCGAACTAGCGGGATGAACACCGGGGAGCTGTTTTTT
14 | NA | TRBJ1-1 | TRBV27 | NA | CASSFTRGNTEAFF | TGTGCCAGCAGTTTCACCAGAGGGAACACTGAAGCTTTCTTT
13 | NA | TRBJ1-2 | TRBV6-5 | TRBD1 | CASSRGQSYGYTF | TGTGCCAGCAGCCGGGGACAGTCCTATGGCTACACCTTC
13 | few | TRBJ1-1 | TRBV10-1 | NA | CASSSGLYTEAFF | TGCGCCAGCAGTTCAGGACTCTACACTGAAGCTTTCTTT
15 | NA | TRBJ2-5 | TRBV7-6 | NA | CASSLVGEIGETQYF | TGTGCCAGCAGCTTAGTGGGGGAAATCGGAGAGACCCAGTACTTC
15 | NA | TRBJ2-7 | TRBV6-6 | TRBD2 | CASSYGLAGSYEQYF | TGTGCCAGCAGTTACGGACTAGCGGGCTCCTACGAGCAGTACTTC
15 | NA | TRBJ2-7 | TRBV5-6 | NA | CASSLILVSGSEQYF | TGTGCCAGCAGCTTAATATTGGTATCGGGTTCCGAGCAGTACTTC
15 | NA | TRBJ2-1 | TRBV7-2 | TRBD2 | CASSPRLAGSNEQFF | TGTGCCAGCAGCCCACGACTAGCTGGATCTAATGAGCAGTTCTTC
12 | once | TRBJ1-5 | TRBV6-4 | NA | CASSDSEQPQHF | TGTGCCAGCAGTGACAGTGAACAGCCCCAGCATTTT
14 | NA | TRBJ1-4 | TRBV6-5 | TRBD1 | CASRRDRENEKLFF | TGTGCCAGCAGACGGGACAGGGAAAATGAAAAACTGTTTTTT
14 | NA | TRBJ2-3 | TRBV19 | NA | CASSIPALRFTQYF | TGTGCCAGTAGTATTCCAGCTCTGAGGTTTACGCAGTATTTT
14 | NA | TRBJ2-7 | TRBV7-6 | TRBD1 | CASRPGTGGSEQYF | TGTGCCAGCAGGCCCGGGACAGGGGGCTCCGAGCAGTACTTC
14 | NA | TRBJ1-2 | TRBV28 | TRBD1 | CASSQGAGNYGYTF | TGTGCCAGCAGTCAGGGGGCGGGTAACTATGGCTACACCTTC
15 | NA | TRBJ1-5 | TRBV6-5 | TRBD1 | CASSGQGYGNQPQHF | TGTGCCAGCAGCGGACAGGGGTACGGCAATCAGCCCCAGCATTTT
15 | NA | TRBJ2-5 | TRBV5-4 | TRBD2 | CASSPRLAGAETQYF | TGTGCCAGCAGCCCGAGACTAGCGGGAGCAGAGACCCAGTACTTC
17 | once | TRBJ1-1 | TRBV5-6 | TRBD1 | CASSWKTGAGVNTEAFF | TGTGCCAGCAGCTGGAAGACAGGGGCAGGCGTGAACACTGAAGCTTTCTTT
14 | once | TRBJ1-2 | TRBV4-2 | TRBD1 | CASSQATGPYGYTF | TGTGCCAGCAGCCAAGCGACAGGGCCATATGGCTACACCTTC
15 | NA | TRBJ1-3 | TRBV10-3 | NA | CAIKNEGSSGNTIYF | TGTGCCATCAAGAATGAAGGGAGCTCTGGAAACACCATATATTTT
15 | NA | TRBJ1-4 | TRBV27 | TRBD1 | CASRTRQGIREKLFF | TGTGCCAGCAGGACCAGACAGGGAATTAGAGAAAAACTGTTTTTT
11 | NA | TRBJ2-7 | TRBV7-8 | NA | CASSHSYEQYF | TGTGCCAGCAGCCATTCCTACGAGCAGTACTTC
18 | NA | TRBJ2-3 | TRBV3-1/TRBV3-2 | TRBD2 | CASSLLRPTSGMTDTQYF | TGTGCCAGCAGCCTCCTTCGACCGACTAGCGGGATGACAGATACGCAGTATTTT
17 | NA | TRBJ1-4 | TRBV7-2 | TRBD1 | CASSLVSDRGSGEKLFF | TGTGCCAGCAGCTTAGTTTCCGACAGGGGGAGTGGTGAAAAACTGTTTTTT
12 | NA | TRBJ1-3 | TRBV2 | NA | CASVNLGNTIYF | TGTGCCAGCGTGAATCTTGGAAACACCATATATTTT
11 | NA | TRBJ2-3 | TRBV20-1 | NA | CSAKTEGAQYF | TGCAGTGCTAAGACCGAGGGTGCGCAGTATTTT
15 | NA | TRBJ2-1 | TRBV6-6 | NA | CASSPLGQYRDEQFF | TGTGCCAGCAGTCCATTAGGACAGTATCGAGATGAGCAGTTCTTC
13 | NA | TRBJ2-7 | TRBV6-5 | NA | CASSRLGAYEQYF | TGTGCCAGCAGTCGCCTTGGGGCCTACGAGCAGTACTTC
19 | NA | TRBJ1-5 | TRBV28 | NA | CASSQSWGAQGLGNQPQHF | TGTGCCAGCAGTCAATCGTGGGGGGCGCAGGGTCTCGGCAATCAGCCCCAGCATTTT
15 | NA | TRBJ2-7 | TRBV2 | TRBD1 | CASSFYPGQGNEQYF | TGTGCCAGCAGTTTTTACCCGGGACAGGGAAACGAGCAGTACTTC
14 | NA | TRBJ2-7 | TRBV5-1 | NA | CASSLGPSAVEQYF | TGCGCCAGCAGCTTAGGACCGTCGGCGGTCGAGCAGTACTTC
18 | NA | TRBJ1-2 | TRBV18 | NA | CASSQPKGQGPMDYGYTF | TGTGCCAGCTCACAACCCAAGGGGCAGGGTCCAATGGACTATGGCTACACCTTC
12 | NA | TRBJ1-2 | TRBV30 | NA | CAALPALQVYAF | TGTGCCGCCTTACCGGCCCTCCAAGTATATGCCTTC
14 | NA | TRBJ1-1 | TRBV30 | NA | CAWSGRGARGEAFF | TGTGCCTGGAGTGGCCGGGGGGCGCGTGGTGAAGCTTTCTTT
12 | NA | TRBJ1-3 | TRBV29-1 | NA | CSLWDPGGTIYF | TGCAGCCTGTGGGACCCGGGCGGCACCATATATTTT
19 | NA | TRBJ2-6 | TRBV27 | NA | CASSALRAVQSSGANVLTF | TGTGCCAGCAGCGCCCTCCGGGCCGTCCAGAGCTCTGGGGCCAACGTCCTGACTTTC
13 | NA | TRBJ1-1 | TRBV18 | NA | CASSPGVNTEAFF | TGTGCCAGCTCACCAGGGGTGAACACTGAAGCTTTCTTT
17 | NA | TRBJ1-6 | TRBV28 | NA | CASRLVGWAGATSPLHF | TGTGCCAGCAGACTCGTCGGATGGGCAGGGGCTACTTCACCCCTCCACTTT
11 | NA | TRBJ2-5 | TRBV20-1 | NA | CSASRQETQYF | TGCAGTGCTAGTCGGCAAGAGACCCAGTACTTC
15 | NA | TRBJ1-2 | TRBV4-2 | NA | CASSQDNPRGYGYTF | TGTGCCAGCAGCCAAGACAATCCCAGGGGTTATGGCTACACCTTC
12 | NA | TRBJ2-3 | TRBV11-2 | NA | CASSLAEDTQYF | TGTGCCAGCAGCCTAGCAGAAGATACGCAGTATTTT
13 | NA | TRBJ1-5 | TRBV27 | NA | CASSYGHNQPQHF | TGTGCCAGCAGTTACGGACATAATCAGCCCCAGCATTTT
14 | NA | TRBJ1-5 | TRBV19 | NA | CASSRTVFAQPQHF | TGTGCCAGTAGCCGGACAGTCTTCGCTCAGCCCCAGCATTTT
14 | NA | TRBJ2-5 | TRBV6-1 | NA | CASSEKTSGVTQYF | TGTGCCAGCAGTGAGAAGACTAGTGGAGTGACCCAGTACTTC
12 | NA | TRBJ1-1 | TRBV29-1 | NA | CSVDSTNTEAFF | TGCAGCGTAGACAGTACGAACACTGAAGCTTTCTTT
13 | NA | TRBJ1-1 | TRBV6-5 | NA | CACTVPQNTEAFF | TGTGCCTGTACGGTGCCCCAGAACACTGAAGCTTTCTTT
14 | NA | TRBJ2-7 | TRBV20-1 | NA | CSASPRGLMREQYF | TGCAGTGCTAGTCCGCGGGGGCTGATGCGCGAGCAGTACTTC
12 | NA | TRBJ1-1 | TRBV18 | NA | CASSSRGGEAFF | TGTGCCAGCTCATCTCGAGGTGGCGAGGCTTTCTTT
17 | NA | TRBJ1-1 | TRBV7-3 | TRBD1 | CASSAWTGGTLGAEAFF | TGTGCCAGCAGCGCCTGGACAGGGGGAACCCTAGGGGCTGAAGCTTTCTTT